The clone carrying this TCR beta chain has a handful of counts. What it binds is unknown. This record comes from a study of T-cell reconstitution after alpha-beta-depleted transplantation in children. Study-wide points: One year after transplant, T-cell counts and diversity came mostly from newly produced T cells. Surviving recipient T cells and intrathymic progenitors accounted for some patients' high TCRbeta diversity at day 60. Several hundred expanded graft clones reportedly supplied alpha-beta T cells about two months after transplant.

The J segment lost 0 bases and the V segment lost 2 bases, leaving 6 bases of the junction unmatched. The germline V gene encodes CDR1 SGHRS and CDR2 YFSETQ. The CDR3 extends over 19 amino acids. Construction of the TCRbeta library involved unique molecular identifiers. TCRdb recomputed calls from the PCR reads with MiXCR, one row per CDR3 protein. This table holds under 850,000 distinct CDR3 sequences, around 12% found once. This TCR came from a girl aged 2 to 10 with congenital amegakaryocytic thrombocytopenia, due to receive a stem cell transplant. The chain combines TRBV5-1 with TRBJ2-6; 12 nucleotides match TRBD2. The source was PBMCs, collected before TCRalphabeta/CD19-depleted stem cell transplant. CDR3 nucleotide sequence: TGCGCCAGCAGCTTCGGACTAGCGGGACCTAGCTCTGGGGCCAACGTCCTGACTTTC. Translating it yields CASSFGLAGPSSGANVLTF.